The 28 T cell receptor beta chains below come from one sample, sequenced in a study of T cells after yellow fever vaccination. A single record per CDR3 protein comes from TCRdb applying MiXCR to the 5' RACE reads. The sample lists 500,000 to 650,000 distinct CDR3 sequences; about 13% were seen once. The material sequenced was PBMCs, taken on the day of the yellow fever booster vaccination. These receptors all come from a man aged 25-40 years who received the YFV17D yellow fever vaccine.

The table lists this clonotype with a few counts. V gene TRBV19 combines with J gene TRBJ2-1; 13 bases fit TRBD2. CDR3 length: 15 residues. J gave up 7 bases and V 6 bases, and 6 bases lay outside the gene matches. CDR1 is LNHDA and CDR2 is SQIVND in the germline V gene (reference sequence). CDR3 region: CASSMGTSGMNEQFF. The CDR3, as DNA: TGTGCCAGTAGCATGGGGACTAGCGGGATGAATGAGCAGTTCTTC.

This chain links TRBV2 with TRBJ1-5, with D perhaps matching TRBD1 (5 bases). The CDR3 is 14 amino acids. Trimming removed 7 bases at V and 1 base at J, with 11 bases between. Germline CDR1 SNHLY, CDR2 FYNNEI. The CDR3 loop reads CASTRDLSNQPQHF. The CDR3 DNA follows: TGTGCCAGCACTAGGGACCTAAGCAATCAGCCCCAGCATTTT.

The chain couples TRBV4-3 to TRBJ2-7; 7 bases map to TRBD1. Germline CDR1 reads LGHNA; CDR2 reads YSLEER. The CDR3 runs 14 residues. J lost 3 bases, V lost 3 bases, and 5 bases had no gene match. The CDR3 bases are TGCGCCAGCAGCCAGGAACAGGGGATCTACGAGCAGTACTTC. It specifies CASSQEQGIYEQYF.

In its sample, this clonotype was seen many times. The CDR3 here is CASSLTGTGELFF. The CDR3 nucleotides are TGTGCCAGCAGTTTAACTGGGACCGGGGAGCTGTTTTTT. The chain recombines TRBV12-3 or TRBV12-4 with TRBJ2-2; D is uncertain. The CDR3 is made up of 13 amino acids. The germline V and J ends were trimmed by 2 bases and 5 bases, with 6 bases remaining between them.

The rearrangement joins TRBV27 to TRBJ2-7; D is unresolved. Trimming left V 5 bases short and J 0 bases short, with 8 bases between. The CDR3 extends over 13 amino acids. CDR1 and CDR2 from the germline V gene are MNHEY and SMNVEV (reference sequence). The CDR3 sequence: CASSPLSSYEQYF. In nucleotides, the CDR3 is TGTGCCAGCAGTCCACTTAGCTCCTACGAGCAGTACTTC.

This clonotype was picked up a small number of times. This sequence joins TRBV4-1 and TRBJ2-5; D may be TRBD2 (6 bases). Germline CDR1 MGHRA, CDR2 YSYEKL. The CDR3 totals 15 residues. The ends were cut back, 2 bases at V and 3 bases at J, with 13 bases in the middle. CDR3 nucleotide sequence: TGCGCCAGCAGCCAAAGCGGGTCGGGTAAAGAGACCCAGTACTTC. Translating gives CASSQSGSGKETQYF.

There are a few counts of this clonotype. The chain employs TRBV7-2 and TRBJ2-4, with a tentative D call TRBD2 (7 bases). There are 15 residues in the CDR3. The V gene lost 7 bases and the J gene lost 3 bases, with 16 bases spanning the gap. Germline loops: CDR1 SGHTA, CDR2 FQGNSA. The chain's CDR3 is CASNKGGGDKNIQYF. The CDR3 nucleotides are TGTGCCAGCAACAAGGGAGGGGGAGACAAAAACATTCAGTACTTC.

This chain connects TRBV20-1 to TRBJ2-7, with 11 bases identical to TRBD1. The CDR3 sequence is 14 residues long. Germline V gene sequence: CDR1 DFQATT, CDR2 SNEGSKA (reference sequence). Unmatched junction bases numbered 7, after V lost 4 bases and J lost 5 bases. The CDR3 loop is CSAIRTGGWNEQYF. The CDR3, as DNA: TGCAGTGCTATTCGGACAGGGGGCTGGAACGAGCAGTACTTC.

A few counts support this clonotype. The chain carries TRBV18 and TRBJ2-7, with 8 bases lining up with TRBD2. CDR3 length equals 13 residues. J lost 6 bases, V lost 6 bases, and 7 bases had no gene match. CDR1 is KGHSH, CDR2 LQKENI, per germline. The chain's CDR3 is CASSPGTSGEQYF. CDR3 bases: TGTGCCAGCTCCCCCGGGACTAGTGGCGAGCAGTACTTC.

This chain connects TRBV6-1 to TRBJ2-5; tentatively, D is TRBD1 (5 bases). The CDR3 extends over 13 amino acids. The germline V gene has CDR1 MNHNS and CDR2 SASEGT. Between the trimmed V and J ends, which lost 6 bases and 0 bases, there was a span of 8 bases. The CDR3 DNA reads TGTGCCAGCAGCGACAGATACCAAGAGACCCAGTACTTC. Its protein is CASSDRYQETQYF.

The chain carries TRBV29-1 and TRBJ2-1; TRBD2 aligns across 9 bases. The germline V gene has CDR1 SQVTM and CDR2 ANQGSEA. The V segment lost 0 bases and the J segment 15 bases; nucleotides outside the gene matches: 15. There are 15 residues in the CDR3. This CDR3 reads CSVEDIGSGSNFVFF. The CDR3 DNA sequence: TGCAGCGTTGAAGATATTGGTAGCGGGAGTAATTTTGTGTTCTTC.

This clonotype was counted only a few times. V and J are TRBV20-1 and TRBJ2-1; 7 bases map to TRBD2. This CDR3 spans 16 amino acids. Trimming at V came to 0 bases and at J to 4 bases, leaving 9 bases not matched to a gene. Germline lookup yields CDR1 DFQATT and CDR2 SNEGSKA (reference sequence). The CDR3: CSARDASAGVYNEQFF. For the CDR3, the DNA is TGCAGTGCTAGAGATGCGTCCGCGGGAGTATACAATGAGCAGTTCTTC.

The chain links TRBV15 to TRBJ2-1; D call uncertain. V lost 4 bases and J lost 5, with 9 bases in between. The CDR3 runs to 13 residues. Germline loops: CDR1 LNHNV, CDR2 YYDKDF (reference sequence). As DNA, the CDR3 is TGTGCCACCAGCAATAATCCCAACAATGAGCAGTTCTTC. It is translated as CATSNNPNNEQFF.

At least ten counts were recorded for this clonotype. V gene TRBV29-1 combines with J gene TRBJ2-3; TRBD2 matches at 8 bases. The trim removed 3 bases at V and 5 bases at J, leaving 13 bases unmatched. The CDR3 extends over 16 amino acids. The germline CDR1 and CDR2 sequences are SQVTM and ANQGSEA. CDR3 residues: CSVDLPRAGGGDTQYF. The DNA for the CDR3 is TGCAGCGTTGACCTACCTCGGGCGGGAGGTGGAGATACGCAGTATTTT.

This chain uses TRBV4-1 with TRBJ2-5, with no clear D. CDR1 and CDR2 from the germline V gene are MGHRA and YSYEKL. V dropped 3 bases and J dropped 1 base, with 6 bases sitting between them. The CDR3 is 13 amino acids. CDR3 amino acids: CASSQQTQETQYF. In DNA form, the CDR3 reads TGCGCCAGCAGCCAGCAGACCCAAGAGACCCAGTACTTC.

This clonotype has ten or more counts. This chain connects TRBV6-1 to TRBJ1-1; D may be TRBD1 (5 bases). This CDR3 has 15 amino acids. Trimming cost V 2 bases and J 1 base, with 11 bases left between them. Germline V gene lookup returns CDR1 MNHNS and CDR2 SASEGT. The CDR3 coding sequence is TGTGCCAGCAGTGAACTGGGACCGAAGAACACTGAAGCTTTCTTT. Its protein product is CASSELGPKNTEAFF.

There are a few counts of this clonotype. This chain uses TRBV7-9 with TRBJ2-5; a weak D match, TRBD2 (6 bases). The V gene's germline CDR1 is SEHNR and CDR2 FQNEAQ (reference sequence). V was trimmed by 4 bases and J by 5 bases, leaving 14 bases between them. The CDR3 covers 14 residues. DNA of the CDR3: TGTGCCAGCAGCTCCCCGAATGGGGGGGAGACCCAGTACTTC. It translates to CASSSPNGGETQYF.

Only a few counts were recorded for this clonotype. J is TRBJ2-1 and V is TRBV15, with D possibly being TRBD2 (6 bases). Trimming took off 0 bases at V and 8 bases at J, with 8 bases between the two ends. The CDR3 is 13 amino acids. Germline V gene data show CDR1 as LNHNV and CDR2 as YYDKDF (reference sequence). The CDR3 DNA follows: TGTGCCACCAGCAGAGATTGGGGGGATGAGCAGTTCTTC. Translating gives CATSRDWGDEQFF.

A remark on this clonotype: This could be a read error, since a much larger clone is one nucleotide away. This chain links TRBV7-6 with TRBJ2-7; TRBD1 matches at 9 bases. Germline V gives CDR1 SGHVS, CDR2 FNYEAQ. The CDR3 sequence is 16 residues long. The CDR3 protein is CASSLTGTGPFVELYF. CDR3 sequence (DNA): TGTGCCAGCAGCTTAACCGGGACAGGGCCCTTCGTTGAGCTGTACTTC.

This clonotype showed up just a few times. The V call is TRBV6-5, the J call TRBJ2-6; 11 bases are a match to TRBD1. The CDR3 covers 19 residues. Germline-derived CDR1 and CDR2 are MNHEY and SVGAGI. After removal of 2 bases from V and 1 base from J, the junction contained 7 bases not matched to a gene. The CDR3 nucleotides are TGTGCCAGCAGTTACCGTGGGACAGGGGGAGGTTCTGGGGCCAACGTCCTGACTTTC. Protein: CASSYRGTGGGSGANVLTF.

The CDR3 loop reads CASSQGRSYNEQFF. The CDR3 DNA reads TGTGCCAGCAGCCAAGGGCGAAGTTACAATGAGCAGTTCTTC. The chain joins TRBV3-1 to TRBJ2-1; D gene ambiguous. Germline values: CDR1 LGHDT, CDR2 YNNKEL (reference sequence). V shed 1 base and J shed 4 bases, with 8 bases lying between them. The CDR3 spans 14 residues.

CDR3 nucleotides: TGTGCCAGCAGCAACCCCGGGACCCCGAGCAACGAGCAGTACTTC. This sequence encodes CASSNPGTPSNEQYF. V is TRBV27 and J is TRBJ2-7; D possibly matches TRBD1 or TRBD2 (5 bases each). This CDR3 comprises 15 residues. Trimming cost V 6 bases and J 5 bases, with 20 bases left between them. Germline V gene data show CDR1 as MNHEY and CDR2 as SMNVEV (reference sequence).

This chain connects TRBV6-5 to TRBJ2-5, with unresolved D. CDR3 length equals 13 residues. The V end lost 4 bases, the J end lost 5 bases, and 11 bases lay between the germline ends. Germline V gene data show CDR1 as MNHEY and CDR2 as SVGAGI. In DNA, the CDR3 is TGTGCCAGCAGTTTTGGGGTAGGGGAGACCCAGTACTTC. This encodes CASSFGVGETQYF.

This clonotype has more than one count but fewer than ten. J is TRBJ1-1 and V is TRBV7-9; TRBD1 might be the D (5 bases). V lost 5 bases, J lost 0 bases, and 16 bases lay in between. This CDR3 contains 16 residues. The germline V gene encodes CDR1 SEHNR and CDR2 FQNEAQ (reference sequence). CDR3 protein: CASSTTDYDMNTEAFF. In nucleotides, the CDR3 is TGTGCCAGCAGCACGACAGACTACGACATGAACACTGAAGCTTTCTTT.

V and J are TRBV28 and TRBJ2-2; D assignment may be TRBD1 or TRBD2 (7 bases each). This CDR3 has 15 amino acids. Trimming stripped 7 bases from V and 5 bases from J, with 17 bases between. Germline V lookup: CDR1 MDHEN, CDR2 SYDVKM. CDR3 DNA: TGTGCCAGCACTCAGGGAGGGGGCAGGACCGGGGAGCTGTTTTTT. It translates to CASTQGGGRTGELFF. Full variable domain (rest looked up from reference TRBV28 and TRBJ2-2): DVKVTQSSRYLVKRTGEKVFLECVQDMDHENMFWYRQDPGLGLRLIYFSYDVKMKEKGDIPEGYSVSREKKERFSLILESASTNQTSMYLCASTQGGGRTGELFFGEGSRLTVL.

The chain carries TRBV4-1 and TRBJ2-1, with 11 positions matching TRBD2. V was clipped by 7 bases and J by 7 bases; unmatched bases: 9. The germline CDR1 and CDR2 sequences are MGHRA and YSYEKL. There are 15 residues in the CDR3. CDR3 bases: TGCGCCAGCAAAACTAGCGGGAGTCAAGGGAATGAGCAGTTCTTC. Residues: CASKTSGSQGNEQFF.

This clonotype was observed a handful of times. The rearrangement uses TRBV6-1 and TRBJ2-3, with D possibly being TRBD1 or TRBD2 (5 bases each). Germline CDR1 and CDR2: MNHNS and SASEGT. Trimming removed 6 bases from V and 0 bases from J, with 13 bases in between. The CDR3 loop spans 15 amino acids. The CDR3, as DNA: TGTGCCAGCAGGCCCGGGACGAGCAGCACAGATACGCAGTATTTT. Translating it yields CASRPGTSSTDTQYF.

This clonotype was picked up many times. The chain links TRBV6-1 to TRBJ2-7; 8 bases map to TRBD1. The germline V gene has CDR1 MNHNS and CDR2 SASEGT. Trimming cost V 6 bases and J 1 base; bases outside gene matches: 5. The CDR3 spans 14 residues. The CDR3 sequence: CASSHGQGSYEQYF. The DNA for the CDR3 is TGTGCCAGCAGCCACGGACAGGGATCCTACGAGCAGTACTTC.